This TCR beta chain was documented in a study of tumor-infiltrating lymphocytes in primary liver carcinoma. Overall study context: Regardless of tissue type, samples showed similar yields of roughly 3.65 to 8 million productive TCRbeta reads. Study conclusions and caveats: Tumor samples exhibited a significantly greater top-250-clone fraction than blood samples (p = 0.039).

The authors made TCR beta cDNA from around 500 ng total RNA with a constant-region primer. Modified slightly, ARM-PCR produced TCR beta libraries over three nested multiplex PCR rounds. Running 9 to 11 cycles apiece, the first two PCR rounds relied on TRBV1-TRBV30 forward primers together with a C-beta reverse primer. TCRdb called the multiplex PCR reads again in MiXCR, with one record for every CDR3 protein. The repertoire holds tens of thousands of distinct CDR3 sequences, roughly three quarters seen once, with approximately 40% in the top ten. Unsorted bulk tissue (roughly 19-31 mg) underwent RNA and DNA co-extraction. Separate regions, five per tumor, were sampled. All tumor specimens exceeded 80% viable tumor cells. CDR1 and CDR2 (germline): SGHVS, FQNEAQ. CDR3 length: 14 residues. A note on this clonotype: Its antigen remains unidentified. The junction departs from the called germline gene at one end, perhaps through a read error.

The V call is TRBV7-8, the J call TRBJ2-7, with D tentatively TRBD1 (5 bases). The TCR originated in a woman aged 25 to 39 with primary liver carcinoma and hepatitis B virus infection. The specimen was liver tumor tissue from sampling region 4. Noted subset: tumor region T4, right-lateral pole. CDR3 in amino acids: CVSSLDARQHEQYF. The CDR3 bases are TGTGTCAGCAGCTTAGATGCCAGACAGCACGAGCAGTACTTC.